The 17 T cell receptor beta chains reported below all come from one sample, sequenced in a study of shared clonotypes between healthy human individuals. TCRdb keeps only in-frame clones here, not all; method: immunoSEQ multiplex PCR. The sample includes some 2,100,000 clones, approximately 96% of them seen just once. The specimen was naive CD4+ T cells sorted from blood. Subset described: CD45RA+ positively selected. The receptors originated from a man between 18 and 35 years old in good health.

The genes are TRBV28 and TRBJ1-6; 10 bases match TRBD1. J gave up 0 bases and V 7 bases, and 9 bases lay outside the gene matches. The germline gives CDR1 MDHEN, CDR2 SYDVKM. The CDR3 runs 18 residues. As DNA, the CDR3 is TGTGCCAGCACTATGGGACAGGGGATCAGCTCCTATAATTCACCCCTCCACTTT. This encodes CASTMGQGISSYNSPLHF.

V gene TRBV19 combines with J gene TRBJ2-2, with D unclear. The V gene lost 4 bases and the J gene lost 4 bases, with 13 bases spanning the gap. CDR3 length equals 15 residues. Germline V CDR1 and CDR2: LNHDA, SQIVND (reference sequence). The CDR3 sequence is CASSTIEAGTGELFF. As DNA, the CDR3 is TGTGCCAGTAGTACGATAGAGGCAGGCACCGGGGAGCTGTTTTTT.

This chain joins TRBV4-1 and TRBJ1-2, with D hard to call. Germline V lookup: CDR1 MGHRA, CDR2 YSYEKL. The CDR3 consists of 15 residues. V lost 4 bases, J lost 0 bases, and 12 bases lay in between. DNA of the CDR3: TGCGCCAGCAGCCCAATCTACGTGACTAACTATGGCTACACCTTC. Residues: CASSPIYVTNYGYTF.

This clone came up once. V usage is TRBV7-9 and J usage is TRBJ1-1; D might be TRBD1 (5 bases). V was shortened by 5 bases and J by 6 bases, with 13 bases between the two germline ends. This CDR3 comprises 13 residues. Looked up from germline, CDR1 is SEHNR and CDR2 is FQNEAQ (reference sequence). The CDR3 sequence: CASSQPPGPEAFF. DNA of the CDR3: TGTGCCAGCAGCCAACCTCCAGGGCCTGAAGCTTTCTTT.

The gene calls are TRBV11-2 and TRBJ2-3, with 13 bases fitting TRBD2. After removal of 6 bases from V and 9 bases from J, the junction contained 9 bases not matched to a gene. The CDR3 is 15 amino acids. CDR1 is SGHAT and CDR2 is FQNNGV in the germline V gene. The CDR3 is CASRETSGGAGTQYF. For the CDR3, the DNA is TGTGCCAGCAGAGAAACTAGCGGGGGGGCCGGCACGCAGTATTTT.

To note about this clone: Other DNA sequences in the sample encode the same CDR3. The rearrangement uses TRBV9 and TRBJ2-3; D gene uncertain. Germline V CDR1 and CDR2: SGDLS, YYNGEE. V lost 0 bases to trimming and J lost 6 bases, with 2 bases between them. CDR3 length: 11 amino acids. The CDR3: CASSVDDTQYF. The CDR3 DNA reads as TGTGCCAGCAGCGTAGACGATACGCAGTATTTT.

The CDR3 sequence: CAISESVEGGSYNEQFF. CDR3 DNA: TGTGCCATCAGTGAGTCGGTTGAGGGGGGATCCTACAATGAGCAGTTCTTC. The rearrangement links TRBV10-3 to TRBJ2-1; TRBD1 or TRBD2 may be the D gene (6 bases each). The CDR3 has 17 amino acids. CDR1 and CDR2 (germline): ENHRY, SYGVKD. Between the trimmed V and J ends, which lost 0 bases and 1 base, there was a span of 13 bases.

The chain links TRBV4-1 to TRBJ1-5; the D gene is possibly TRBD1 (6 bases). Trimming stripped 1 base from V and 7 bases from J, with 17 bases between. Germline CDR1 MGHRA, CDR2 YSYEKL. The CDR3 covers 16 residues. As DNA, the CDR3 is TGCGCCAGCAGCCAAGTAGAGCTCGGACAGAGGCAGCCCCAGCATTTT. Protein: CASSQVELGQRQPQHF.

CDR3 nucleotide sequence: TGTGCCAGCAGCTTCGGGGCCAACGTCCTGACTTTC. It encodes CASSFGANVLTF. The genes are TRBV9 and TRBJ2-6, with D unclear. Trimming pared 4 bases from V and 4 bases from J, leaving 3 bases between. Per the germline V gene, CDR1 is SGDLS and CDR2 is YYNGEE. There are 12 residues in the CDR3.

The gene calls are TRBV5-5 and TRBJ2-7; 10 nucleotides line up with TRBD1. Germline V gives CDR1 SGHKS, CDR2 YYEKEE (reference sequence). This CDR3 spans 17 amino acids. V lost 2 bases, J lost 3 bases, and 11 bases stayed unmatched. The CDR3 reads CASSFGTTRDRGYEQYF. The CDR3 DNA reads TGTGCCAGCAGCTTTGGGACAACCCGGGACAGGGGCTACGAGCAGTACTTC.

This clone was seen a single time. The V and J genes are TRBV11-2 and TRBJ1-3; tentative D call: TRBD1 (6 bases). The CDR3 is 13 amino acids. Germline V gene lookup returns CDR1 SGHAT and CDR2 FQNNGV. Trimming shortened V by 4 bases and J by 4 bases, and 8 bases separated the two germline ends. As DNA, the CDR3 is TGTGCCAGCAGCTCACAGGGAGGAAACACCATATATTTT. Protein product: CASSSQGGNTIYF. The whole variable domain, remainder taken from reference TRBV11-2 and TRBJ1-3, is EAGVAQSPRYKIIEKRQSVAFWCNPISGHATLYWYQQILGQGPKLLIQFQNNGVVDDSQLPKDRFSAERLKGVDSTLKIQPAKLEDSAVYLCASSSQGGNTIYFGEGSWLTVV.

This rearrangement joins TRBV2 to TRBJ1-2; possibly TRBD1 for D (5 bases). Trimming removed 4 bases from V and 4 bases from J, with 10 bases in between. This CDR3 has 13 residues. Germline loops: CDR1 SNHLY, CDR2 FYNNEI. In DNA, the CDR3 is TGTGCCAGCAGTGGGGACGGTGCCTATGGCTACACCTTC. Protein product: CASSGDGAYGYTF. Looking up the rest from reference TRBV2 and TRBJ1-2 gives the full variable domain: EPEVTQTPSHQVTQMGQEVILRCVPISNHLYFYWYRQILGQKVEFLVSFYNNEISEKSEIFDDQFSVERPDGSNFTLKIRSTKLEDSAMYFCASSGDGAYGYTFGSGTRLTVV.

CDR3 protein: CASSPRTGGMTKNIQYF. DNA for the CDR3: TGTGCCAGTAGTCCCCGGACAGGGGGCATGACCAAAAACATTCAGTACTTC. The gene calls are TRBV19 and TRBJ2-4; 11 bases align to TRBD1. Germline CDR1 is LNHDA and CDR2 is SQIVND (reference sequence). The CDR3 has 17 amino acids. The J segment lost 2 bases and the V segment lost 5 bases, leaving 8 bases of the junction unmatched.

The V and J genes are TRBV6-1 and TRBJ2-3; 7 bases match TRBD1. The V gene's germline CDR1 is MNHNS and CDR2 SASEGT. The trim removed 3 bases at V and 0 bases at J, leaving 3 bases unmatched. This CDR3 region has 15 residues. DNA of the CDR3: TGTGCCAGCAGTGAGACAGGGTCCAGCACAGATACGCAGTATTTT. Its protein product is CASSETGSSTDTQYF.

This chain links TRBV10-3 with TRBJ2-5; D remains ambiguous. CDR1 is ENHRY and CDR2 is SYGVKD in the germline V gene. Trimming removed 5 bases from V and 0 bases from J, with 7 bases in between. This CDR3 region has 13 residues. CDR3 in amino acids: CAISNGHQETQYF. As DNA, the CDR3 is TGTGCCATCAGTAATGGACACCAAGAGACCCAGTACTTC.

The chain combines TRBV5-6 with TRBJ1-1; D remains ambiguous. This CDR3 contains 14 residues. Trimming cost V 5 bases and J 1 base, with 12 bases left between them. Looked up from germline, CDR1 is SGHDT and CDR2 is YYEEEE. For the CDR3, the DNA is TGTGCCAGCAGTGGCGGTTCCACGAACACTGAAGCTTTCTTT. Protein: CASSGGSTNTEAFF.

This chain connects TRBV19 to TRBJ2-3; 9 bases map to TRBD1. Germline CDR1 is LNHDA and CDR2 is SQIVND (reference sequence). The CDR3 runs 17 residues. The ends lost 3 bases at V and 1 base at J; junction bases unmatched: 8. This chain's CDR3 is CASSILGRTGGTDTQYF. CDR3 DNA sequence: TGTGCCAGTAGTATCTTAGGGCGGACAGGGGGCACAGATACGCAGTATTTT.